The 7 T cell receptor beta chains in this list originate from one sample, sequenced in a study of beta chain features in type 1 diabetes. Whole-study results and caveats: In all four CD4+ subsets, TCRB CDR3 length was significantly, moderately reduced in type 1 diabetes.

Their specific antigens are unknown. Isolated RNA was reverse transcribed in full, so expressed TCRB transcripts were sequenced. The protocol was immunoSEQ multiplex PCR, while the TCRdb copy is restricted to in-frame clones and leaves out a portion. Counted here are 50,000 to 70,000 clones, 52% occurring once; the ten biggest clones make up around 2.7%. Specimen: Tregs from blood. These receptors originate from a woman aged 40 to 50 with type 1 diabetes.

The chain recombines TRBV6-5 with TRBJ1-3; D perhaps matches TRBD1 (5 bases). V shed 0 bases and J shed 2 bases, with 8 bases lying between them. Germline CDR1 and CDR2: MNHEY and SVGAGI. CDR3 length: 15 amino acids. CDR3 DNA: TGTGCCAGCAGTTACTCGGCAGGGACTGGAAACACCATATATTTT. It codes for CASSYSAGTGNTIYF.

The chain links TRBV7-2 to TRBJ2-3; 9 bases agree with TRBD2. This CDR3 is built from 15 residues. Germline trimming cut 2 bases from V and 3 bases from J; bases unmatched to any gene: 3. Germline CDR1 reads SGHTA; CDR2 reads FQGNSA. CDR3 nucleotide sequence: TGTGCCAGCAGCTTACAAGCGGGAGGAACAGATACGCAGTATTTT. Its translation is CASSLQAGGTDTQYF. The complete variable domain, with remaining parts taken from reference TRBV7-2 and TRBJ2-3, reads GAGVSQSPSNKVTEKGKDVELRCDPISGHTALYWYRQSLGQGLEFLIYFQGNSAPDKSGLPSDRFSAERTGGSVSTLTIQRTQQEDSAVYLCASSLQAGGTDTQYFGPGTRLTVL.

This sequence joins TRBV6-5 and TRBJ2-7; 11 positions agree with TRBD1. Per germline, CDR1 MNHEY and CDR2 SVGAGI. The CDR3 is 15 amino acids. The V segment lost 5 bases and the J segment 5 bases; nucleotides outside the gene matches: 8. DNA of the CDR3: TGTGCCAGCAGTGCTCCGGACAGGGGGCTGGACGAGCAGTACTTC. This gives the protein CASSAPDRGLDEQYF.

This clone was recorded once. The V call is TRBV5-5, the J call TRBJ1-1; D gene uncertain. The germline V and J ends were trimmed by 3 bases and 3 bases, with 15 bases remaining between them. CDR3 length equals 15 residues. Looked up from germline, CDR1 is SGHKS and CDR2 is YYEKEE (reference sequence). The CDR3 region has the DNA TGTGCCAGCAGCTCGAACGTGGCCGGGGACACTGAAGCTTTCTTT. Encoded protein: CASSSNVAGDTEAFF.

In its sample, this clone was seen a few times. The CDR3 here is CASSLQGLTSNTEAFF. The CDR3 DNA reads as TGTGCCAGCAGCTTACAGGGGCTCACCTCCAACACTGAAGCTTTCTTT. The chain is built from TRBV7-8 and TRBJ1-1; D is perhaps TRBD1 (6 bases). Germline V gene data show CDR1 as SGHVS and CDR2 as FQNEAQ. The CDR3 runs 16 residues. V was cut by 2 bases and J by 2 bases, with 15 bases left in between.

This sequence joins TRBV11-2 and TRBJ2-1, with TRBD1 identical over 8 bases. The CDR3 is 15 residues long. CDR1 SGHAT and CDR2 FQNNGV come from the germline V gene. Trimming took 3 bases from V and 0 from J; bases not matched to a gene: 1. The CDR3 bases are TGTGCCAGCAGCTTGGACAGGGCCTCCTACAATGAGCAGTTCTTC. Its translation is CASSLDRASYNEQFF.

About this clone itself: This same CDR3 is encoded by further DNA sequences in the sample. The chain joins TRBV7-2 to TRBJ1-1, with D maybe TRBD1 (6 bases). From germline, CDR1 is SGHTA and CDR2 FQGNSA. The CDR3 runs to 14 residues. CDR3 region: CASGPTGSDTEAFF. DNA for the CDR3: TGTGCTAGCGGACCCACAGGGTCGGACACTGAAGCTTTCTTT. Full variable domain (rest looked up from reference TRBV7-2 and TRBJ1-1): GAGVSQSPSNKVTEKGKDVELRCDPISGHTALYWYRQSLGQGLEFLIYFQGNSAPDKSGLPSDRFSAERTGGSVSTLTIQRTQQEDSAVYLCASGPTGSDTEAFFGQGTRLTVV.